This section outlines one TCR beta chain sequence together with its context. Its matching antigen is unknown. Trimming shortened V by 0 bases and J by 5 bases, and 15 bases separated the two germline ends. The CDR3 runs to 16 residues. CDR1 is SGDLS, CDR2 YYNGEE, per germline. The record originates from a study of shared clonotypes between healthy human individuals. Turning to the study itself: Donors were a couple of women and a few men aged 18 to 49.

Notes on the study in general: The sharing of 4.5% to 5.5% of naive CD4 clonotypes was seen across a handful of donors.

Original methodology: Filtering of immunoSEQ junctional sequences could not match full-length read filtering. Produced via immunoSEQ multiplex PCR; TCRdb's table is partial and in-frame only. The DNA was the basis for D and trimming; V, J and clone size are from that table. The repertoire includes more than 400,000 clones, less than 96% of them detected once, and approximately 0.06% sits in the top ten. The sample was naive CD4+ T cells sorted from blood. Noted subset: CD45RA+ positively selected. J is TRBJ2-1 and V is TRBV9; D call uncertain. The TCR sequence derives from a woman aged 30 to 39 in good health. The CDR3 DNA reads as TGTGCCAGCAGCGTAGATATCCACATTGGGAACAATGAGCAGTTCTTC. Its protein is CASSVDIHIGNNEQFF. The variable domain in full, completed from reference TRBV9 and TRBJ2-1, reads DSGVTQTPKHLITATGQRVTLRCSPRSGDLSVYWYQQSLDQGLQFLIQYYNGEERAKGNILERFSAQQFPDLHSELNLSSLELGDSALYFCASSVDIHIGNNEQFFGPGTRLTVL.